This T cell receptor beta chain was captured in a study of cytomegalovirus exposure and HLA in healthy donors. Study findings and constraints: Earlier analysis yielded a pattern in which most TCR beta V segments were productive about 90% or about 30% of the time. Rare TCR sequences predominated, though certain public TCRs were found in many donors. Reports state that TCR beta sequences accurately predicted most subjects' HLA-A and HLA-B alleles.

This cohort consisted of healthy bone marrow donors. The V gene's germline CDR1 is MNHNY and CDR2 SVGAGI (reference sequence). The CDR3 runs 12 residues. The primer mix had 60 Vbeta and 13 Jbeta primers. Sequencing used immunoSEQ multiplex PCR; TCRdb keeps in-frame clones, though not all of them. This sample has 120,000 to 150,000 clones; approximately 81% occur once, and the top ten carry about 2.5%. This clone appeared a few times. The antigen is not known. The rearrangement joins TRBV6-6 to TRBJ1-2; no definite D call. This sequence originates from a boy between 2 and 10 years old in good health and CMV-seronegative. The specimen sequenced was PBMCs. The CDR3 spells CVAEEANYGYTF. CDR3 DNA sequence: TGTGTGGCCGAGGAAGCTAACTATGGCTACACCTTC.